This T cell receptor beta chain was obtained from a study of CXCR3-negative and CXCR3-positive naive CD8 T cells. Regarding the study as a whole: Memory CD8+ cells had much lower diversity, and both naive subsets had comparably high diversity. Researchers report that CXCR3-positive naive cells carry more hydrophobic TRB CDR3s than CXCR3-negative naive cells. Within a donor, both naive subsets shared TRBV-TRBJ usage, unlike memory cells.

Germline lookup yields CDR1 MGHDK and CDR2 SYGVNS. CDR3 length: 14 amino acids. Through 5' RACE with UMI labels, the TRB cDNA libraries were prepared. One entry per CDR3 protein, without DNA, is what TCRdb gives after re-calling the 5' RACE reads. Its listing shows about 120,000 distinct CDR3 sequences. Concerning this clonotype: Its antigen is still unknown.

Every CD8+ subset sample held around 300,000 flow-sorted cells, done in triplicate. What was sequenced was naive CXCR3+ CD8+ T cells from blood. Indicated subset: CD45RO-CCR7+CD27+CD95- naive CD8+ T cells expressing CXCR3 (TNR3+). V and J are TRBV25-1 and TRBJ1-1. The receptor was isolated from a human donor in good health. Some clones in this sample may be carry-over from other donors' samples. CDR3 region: CASSAGGVNTEAFF.